This T cell receptor beta chain was sequenced in a study of identical twins. TCRdb reprocessed the 5' RACE reads with MiXCR, giving one entry per CDR3 protein. The profile shows approximately 500,000 distinct CDR3 sequences, 20% to 30% of them singletons. The same sample was also used in a study of T cells expressing NK-cell markers.

Sequencing input: CD4+ T cells sorted from blood. This receptor was identified in a woman younger than 35 in good health.

The CDR3, as DNA: TGTGCCAGCAGCCTAAGCACGAGGACAGGGGCAAGCGAGACCCAGTACTTC. Translation gives CASSLSTRTGASETQYF. The chain carries TRBV5-4 and TRBJ2-5; 9 bases line up with TRBD1. CDR1 is SGHNT, CDR2 YYREEE, per germline (reference sequence). There are 17 residues in the CDR3. Trimming took 4 bases from V and 5 from J; bases not matched to a gene: 15.